This T cell receptor (beta chain) was recovered during a study of blood T cells in healthy people across ages. Study-wide points: Diversity estimates from one million T cells were considered underestimates.

In regard to this clonotype: Its target is not known.

CDR1 is MNHEY and CDR2 is SVGAGI in the germline V gene. The junction had 4 bases not matched to a gene; V was cut back by 4 bases and J by 3 bases. The CDR3 sequence is 15 residues long. A second about 6 to 11 cycle PCR used barcoded and J-beta primers. Each of the cDNA molecules was tagged by a template-switch adaptor with 12 random nucleotides. TCRdb reprocessed the 5' RACE reads via MiXCR and lists one record per CDR3 protein. The sample has about 780,000 distinct CDR3 sequences, about 45% seen once; the top ten hold 15% to 20%. The people who gave samples were healthy Caucasians from Russia, aged about 6 to 95. Researchers report isolating at least 6.5 million PBMCs per sample.

The sequenced sample consisted of blood. This sequence was found in a man older than 75 in good health. The chain joins TRBV6-5 to TRBJ2-7; TRBD2 matches 12 bases. This CDR3 is CASSSLAGGRYEQYF. CDR3 DNA sequence: TGTGCCAGCAGTTCGCTAGCGGGAGGGCGCTACGAGCAGTACTTC.